The 20 T cell receptor beta chains given below trace back to one sample, sequenced in a study of neurological immune-mediated disorders. MiXCR, run by TCRdb on the 5' RACE reads, gives a single entry per CDR3 protein. This sample has about 80,000 distinct CDR3 sequences, with around 6% found just once. This sample's time point: longitudinal time-point 2. Sequenced material: PBMCs. The receptors stem from a woman aged 60-75 years with multiple sclerosis.

Ten or more counts support this clonotype. The chain has TRBV20-1 and TRBJ1-5; D uncertain. Trimming removed 3 bases at V and 0 bases at J, with 12 bases between. There are 15 residues in the CDR3. Germline V CDR1 and CDR2: DFQATT, SNEGSKA (reference sequence). The CDR3 is CSASEGTASNQPQHF. In DNA form, the CDR3 reads TGCAGTGCTAGCGAAGGAACGGCTAGCAATCAGCCCCAGCATTTT.

The chain uses TRBV5-1 and TRBJ2-7; D uncertain. This CDR3 is 12 amino acids long. V was clipped by 4 bases and J by 4 bases, with 9 bases between them. Germline V gene data show CDR1 as SGHRS and CDR2 as YFSETQ. Here the CDR3 DNA reads TGCGCCAGCAGCGCCCAGGTATACGAGCAGTACTTC. This codes for CASSAQVYEQYF. The full variable domain, with the rest looked up from reference TRBV5-1 and TRBJ2-7, is KAGVTQTPRYLIKTRGQQVTLSCSPISGHRSVSWYQQTPGQGLQFLFEYFSETQRNKGNFPGRFSGRQFSNSRSEMNVSTLELGDSALYLCASSAQVYEQYFGPGTRLTVT.

There are a few counts of this clonotype. The rearrangement links TRBV5-1 to TRBJ1-2, with TRBD1 matching over 7 bases. Trimming took 4 bases from V and 6 from J; bases not matched to a gene: 6. The CDR3 is 13 residues long. Germline V gives CDR1 SGHRS, CDR2 YFSETQ. The CDR3, as DNA: TGCGCCAGCAGCGCCGGACAGGCGGATGGCTACACCTTC. Its translation: CASSAGQADGYTF.

This clonotype was picked up many times. The rearrangement links TRBV29-1 to TRBJ2-7; D may be TRBD1 (6 bases). CDR1 and CDR2 (germline): SQVTM, ANQGSEA. Trimming took 7 bases from V and 5 from J, leaving 18 bases between them. The CDR3 is made up of 13 amino acids. The DNA of the CDR3 is TGCAGCGCCGCCGGGGCCAGGGGTAACGAGCAGTACTTC. Its protein product is CSAAGARGNEQYF.

The sample holds many counts of this clonotype. V usage is TRBV18 and J usage is TRBJ1-4; D call uncertain. CDR3 length: 15 amino acids. Germline lookup yields CDR1 KGHSH and CDR2 LQKENI. Trimming took off 1 base at V and 8 bases at J, with 14 bases between the two ends. CDR3 in DNA: TGTGCCAGCTCACCACAGGGAGTAGTAATAGAAAAACTGTTTTTT. Encoded protein: CASSPQGVVIEKLFF. The variable domain in full, completed from reference TRBV18 and TRBJ1-4, reads NAGVMQNPRHLVRRRGQEARLRCSPMKGHSHVYWYRQLPEEGLKFMVYLQKENIIDESGMPKERFSAEFPKEGPSILRIQQVVRGDSAAYFCASSPQGVVIEKLFFGSGTQLSVL.

V and J are TRBV4-3 and TRBJ1-3, with D hard to call. The V gene lost 4 bases and the J gene lost 0 bases, with 13 bases spanning the gap. This CDR3 has 16 amino acids. Germline CDR1 reads LGHNA; CDR2 reads YSLEER. CDR3 nucleotide sequence: TGCGCCAGCAGCCCAGTTGCAGACGTCTCTGGAAACACCATATATTTT. Protein product: CASSPVADVSGNTIYF.

This clonotype was seen repeatedly, ten times or more. The chain employs TRBV5-1 and TRBJ1-1, with TRBD1 as a possible D gene (6 bases). V lost 7 bases and J lost 3, with 13 bases in between. CDR1 and CDR2 (germline): SGHRS, YFSETQ. The CDR3 covers 13 residues. CDR3 DNA sequence: TGCGCCAGCGGCCGGGACACCTACACTGAAGCTTTCTTT. It specifies CASGRDTYTEAFF.

This clonotype was picked up many times. V gene TRBV11-2 combines with J gene TRBJ2-3; D unresolved. CDR1 and CDR2 (germline): SGHAT, FQNNGV. This CDR3 region has 15 residues. V was pared by 6 bases and J by 1 base, with 14 bases between. DNA of the CDR3: TGTGCCAGCAGGTCCGAGGTTTACGGCACAGATACGCAGTATTTT. Translation gives CASRSEVYGTDTQYF.

At least ten counts were recorded for this clonotype. The gene calls are TRBV5-5 and TRBJ2-2; 15 nucleotides agree with TRBD2. In germline, CDR1 is SGHKS, CDR2 YYEKEE (reference sequence). The CDR3 is made up of 18 amino acids. Trimming removed 4 bases from V and 4 bases from J; junction bases left unmatched: 8. CDR3 bases: TGTGCCAGCAGCGGCGGACTAGCGGGGGGGCCGGGCACCGGGGAGCTGTTTTTT. It is translated as CASSGGLAGGPGTGELFF. The full variable domain, its missing parts supplied by reference TRBV5-5 and TRBJ2-2, is DAGVTQSPTHLIKTRGQQVTLRCSPISGHKSVSWYQQVLGQGPQFIFQYYEKEERGRGNFPDRFSARQFPNYSSELNVNALLLGDSALYLCASSGGLAGGPGTGELFFGEGSRLTVL.

This clonotype was seen repeatedly, ten times or more. V gene TRBV28 combines with J gene TRBJ1-1, with TRBD1 as a possible D gene (5 bases). The CDR3 extends over 15 amino acids. V was clipped by 7 bases and J by 1 base, with 16 bases between them. Per germline, CDR1 MDHEN and CDR2 SYDVKM. The CDR3 loop is CASIMSGEGNTEAFF. CDR3 sequence (DNA): TGTGCCAGCATCATGTCGGGGGAGGGGAACACTGAAGCTTTCTTT.

This clonotype appeared many times. The J gene is TRBJ2-2, the V gene TRBV5-1, with D uncertain. The CDR3 totals 15 residues. Trimming removed 5 bases at V and 6 bases at J, with 17 bases between. Per germline, CDR1 SGHRS and CDR2 YFSETQ. The DNA of the CDR3 is TGCGCCAGCAGGCGGAGTCTGGGGAATGCCGGGGAGCTGTTTTTT. Translation gives CASRRSLGNAGELFF.

This clonotype has a count of ten or more. V gene TRBV7-9 combines with J gene TRBJ1-6; D is uncertain. Trimming pared 0 bases from V and 1 base from J, leaving 7 bases between. CDR1 and CDR2 from the germline V gene are SEHNR and FQNEAQ (reference sequence). This CDR3 region has 16 residues. The CDR3 reads CASSLALGSYNSPLHF. The CDR3 DNA is TGTGCCAGCAGCTTAGCTTTGGGGTCCTATAATTCACCCCTCCACTTT.

The chain links TRBV20-1 to TRBJ1-2, with D maybe TRBD1 (5 bases). V lost 4 bases and J 4 bases, leaving 16 bases between the germline ends. The CDR3 is made up of 14 amino acids. The germline CDR1 and CDR2 sequences are DFQATT and SNEGSKA (reference sequence). This CDR3 is CSAKGPARVYGYTF. CDR3 DNA sequence: TGCAGTGCTAAGGGGCCAGCCCGAGTCTATGGCTACACCTTC.

This clonotype was counted many times. The chain has TRBV2 and TRBJ1-2; the D gene is possibly TRBD1 (6 bases). Per germline, CDR1 SNHLY and CDR2 FYNNEI. Between the trimmed V and J ends, which lost 0 bases and 5 bases, there was a span of 16 bases. The CDR3 covers 16 residues. The CDR3 DNA reads TGTGCCAGCAGTGAAGCGTTTCTACAGGGTTCTTATGGCTACACCTTC. Amino acids: CASSEAFLQGSYGYTF. Full variable domain (remainder filled in from reference TRBV2 and TRBJ1-2): EPEVTQTPSHQVTQMGQEVILRCVPISNHLYFYWYRQILGQKVEFLVSFYNNEISEKSEIFDDQFSVERPDGSNFTLKIRSTKLEDSAMYFCASSEAFLQGSYGYTFGSGTRLTVV.

This clonotype showed up many times. This chain uses TRBV6-5 with TRBJ2-2; D is undetermined. CDR3 size: 13 residues. Deletions cut 1 base from V and 6 bases from J, with 6 bases between. Germline V gene sequence: CDR1 MNHEY, CDR2 SVGAGI. CDR3 sequence reads: CASSYFDPGELFF. CDR3 in DNA: TGTGCCAGCAGTTACTTTGATCCCGGGGAGCTGTTTTTT.

This clonotype came up a few times. The V and J genes are TRBV14 and TRBJ2-1; TRBD1 matches at 8 bases. This CDR3 is built from 15 residues. The germline V gene encodes CDR1 SGHDN and CDR2 FVKESK. J gave up 8 bases and V 1 base, and 7 bases lay outside the gene matches. CDR3 sequence reads: CASSQGVGTGYEQFF. In DNA, the CDR3 is TGTGCCAGCAGCCAAGGGGTTGGGACAGGATATGAGCAGTTCTTC.

This clonotype has at least ten counts. The chain couples TRBV6-6 to TRBJ1-1; 7 bases match TRBD1. Germline CDR1 is MNHNY and CDR2 is SVGAGI (reference sequence). J lost 1 base, V lost 10 bases, and 15 bases had no gene match. CDR3 length: 16 residues. CDR3 nucleotide sequence: TGTGCCAACGCCCCGACAGGGCCTGGCGCGAACACTGAAGCTTTCTTT. This gives the protein CANAPTGPGANTEAFF.

As for this clonotype: A much larger clone differs from this one at a single base, so this may be a read error. V usage is TRBV27 and J usage is TRBJ2-1; D gene uncertain. The V end lost 3 bases, the J end lost 14 bases, and 20 bases lay between the germline ends. The CDR3 extends over 14 amino acids. CDR1 and CDR2 from the germline V gene are MNHEY and SMNVEV (reference sequence). In nucleotides, the CDR3 is TGTGCCAGCAGTTTGTCTAGATCCTGGCGAGAGAAGTTCTTC. Its translation is CASSLSRSWREKFF.

Ten or more counts support this clonotype. The chain is built from TRBV5-1 and TRBJ1-1; 9 nucleotides align to TRBD1. V lost 3 bases, J lost 4 bases, and 10 bases stayed unmatched. The CDR3 length is 16 residues. Germline V gene sequence: CDR1 SGHRS, CDR2 YFSETQ. The CDR3 DNA is TGCGCCAGCAGCTCTATCCCGGGACAGGGAATCACTGAAGCTTTCTTT. It codes for CASSSIPGQGITEAFF.

Ten or more counts support this clonotype. This chain uses TRBV18 with TRBJ2-7, with D uncertain. The CDR3 totals 14 residues. Germline-derived CDR1 and CDR2 are KGHSH and LQKENI. V gave up 2 bases and J gave up 3 bases, with 11 bases separating them. In nucleotides, the CDR3 is TGTGCCAGCTCACCAATAAAGACGGGCTACGAGCAGTACTTC. Protein sequence: CASSPIKTGYEQYF.